The 15 T cell receptor beta chains presented below share a single source sample, sequenced in a study of shared clonotypes between healthy human individuals. Measured with immunoSEQ multiplex PCR; TCRdb has only the in-frame clones, and not every one. The repertoire has approximately 1.4 million clones, 95% to 99% of them found once; the top ten carry 0.4% to 0.45%. The specimen was naive CD4+ T cells sorted from blood. Documented subset: CD45RA+ positively selected. Every receptor here comes from a man aged 25-45 years in good health.

This chain links TRBV5-6 with TRBJ2-7; TRBD2 aligns across 10 bases. V was clipped by 5 bases and J by 2 bases; unmatched bases: 4. The V gene's germline CDR1 is SGHDT and CDR2 YYEEEE. The CDR3 is 14 amino acids. CDR3 coding DNA: TGTGCCAGCAGTCCCCTAGCGGGAGCCTACGAGCAGTACTTC. It encodes CASSPLAGAYEQYF.

The chain has TRBV11-2 and TRBJ1-1; D gene uncertain. In germline, CDR1 is SGHAT, CDR2 FQNNGV. The V gene lost 4 bases and the J gene lost 1 base, with 10 bases spanning the gap. There are 14 residues in the CDR3. CDR3 protein: CASSSRATNTEAFF. CDR3 DNA sequence: TGTGCCAGCAGCTCCCGCGCAACGAACACTGAAGCTTTCTTT.

The chain's CDR3 is CASRRPGQDYEQYF. CDR3 bases: TGTGCCAGCAGAAGGCCGGGACAGGACTACGAGCAGTACTTC. V usage is TRBV6-5 and J usage is TRBJ2-7, with TRBD1 identical over 8 bases. CDR3 length: 14 amino acids. Trimming cost V 6 bases and J 3 bases; bases outside gene matches: 7. Germline values: CDR1 MNHEY, CDR2 SVGAGI.

The chain links TRBV19 to TRBJ1-5; D is unclear. The CDR3 totals 15 residues. Germline CDR1 LNHDA, CDR2 SQIVND (reference sequence). V was pared by 3 bases and J by 3 bases, with 12 bases between. The CDR3 loop reads CASSIDGAFNQPQHF. In DNA, the CDR3 is TGTGCCAGTAGTATCGACGGAGCCTTCAATCAGCCCCAGCATTTT. The complete variable domain, with remaining parts taken from reference TRBV19 and TRBJ1-5, reads DGGITQSPKYLFRKEGQNVTLSCEQNLNHDAMYWYRQDPGQGLRLIYYSQIVNDFQKGDIAEGYSVSREKKESFPLTVTSAQKNPTAFYLCASSIDGAFNQPQHFGDGTRLSIL.

The chain employs TRBV9 and TRBJ2-1; 9 nucleotides align to TRBD2. This CDR3 is built from 17 residues. Germline CDR1 is SGDLS and CDR2 is YYNGEE. J lost 4 bases, V lost 0 bases, and 8 bases had no gene match. CDR3 amino acids: CASSVGGAGGIYNEQFF. The CDR3 nucleotides are TGTGCCAGCAGCGTAGGTGGAGCGGGAGGAATTTACAATGAGCAGTTCTTC.

The chain is built from TRBV28 and TRBJ1-2; possible D gene TRBD1, 5 bases. CDR3 length equals 10 residues. Per the germline V gene, CDR1 is MDHEN and CDR2 is SYDVKM. V shed 8 bases and J shed 8 bases, with 9 bases lying between them. CDR3 sequence (DNA): TGTGCCAGCTGGGGCAGGGGCTACACCTTC. Encoded protein: CASWGRGYTF.

The V gene is TRBV7-9, the J gene TRBJ2-7; possible D gene TRBD2, 6 bases. Trimming removed 2 bases at V and 3 bases at J, with 14 bases between. This CDR3 is built from 15 residues. Germline V gives CDR1 SEHNR, CDR2 FQNEAQ (reference sequence). DNA of the CDR3: TGTGCCAGCAGCTTAATGCGCGGGGAATTCTACGAGCAGTACTTC. Its translation is CASSLMRGEFYEQYF.

This chain joins TRBV18 and TRBJ1-3; weak D call: TRBD1 (5 bases). The CDR3 spans 17 residues. The germline V and J ends were trimmed by 1 base and 0 bases, with 13 bases remaining between them. Germline assignment: CDR1 KGHSH and CDR2 LQKENI. The CDR3 DNA sequence: TGTGCCAGCTCACCACTCCAGGGAGAAGACTCTGGAAACACCATATATTTT. It is translated as CASSPLQGEDSGNTIYF.

Concerning this clone: Additional DNA sequences in this sample encode the identical CDR3. The V call is TRBV5-1, the J call TRBJ2-7; 8 bases are a match to TRBD2. CDR1 and CDR2 from the germline V gene are SGHRS and YFSETQ. The CDR3 totals 14 residues. The ends lost 1 base at V and 2 bases at J; junction bases unmatched: 2. The chain's CDR3 is CASSLSGGTYEQYF. CDR3 DNA: TGCGCCAGCAGCTTGTCGGGAGGGACCTACGAGCAGTACTTC.

The chain carries TRBV2 and TRBJ1-5, with a possible D match to TRBD1 (6 bases). The CDR3 contains 17 residues. Germline loops: CDR1 SNHLY, CDR2 FYNNEI. Trimming left V 2 bases short and J 4 bases short, with 18 bases between. The CDR3 sequence: CASSETGGAPGNQPQHF. The CDR3 DNA reads TGTGCCAGCAGTGAAACGGGGGGCGCGCCGGGAAATCAGCCCCAGCATTTT.

The sample holds one count of this clone. The rearrangement joins TRBV4-1 to TRBJ2-1, with D unclear. V lost 1 base, J lost 2 bases, and 6 bases lay in between. Germline V gene sequence: CDR1 MGHRA, CDR2 YSYEKL. This CDR3 contains 14 residues. The CDR3 reads CASSQGLAYNEQFF. CDR3 sequence (DNA): TGCGCCAGCAGCCAAGGGCTAGCCTACAATGAGCAGTTCTTC.

The chain links TRBV5-1 to TRBJ2-1; D may correspond to TRBD1 or TRBD2 (6 bases each). Trimming stripped 5 bases from V and 9 bases from J, with 21 bases between. This CDR3 has 15 amino acids. The germline V gene has CDR1 SGHRS and CDR2 YFSETQ. CDR3 coding DNA: TGCGCCAGCAGACAACAGGGACTCATGTACGGTGAGCAGTTCTTC. Its protein product is CASRQQGLMYGEQFF.

In regard to this clone: Within the sample, other DNA sequences also encode this same CDR3. The V and J genes are TRBV7-2 and TRBJ2-7; D unclear. The CDR3 sequence is 12 residues long. The ends were cut back, 4 bases at V and 3 bases at J, with 7 bases in the middle. Germline CDR1 is SGHTA and CDR2 is FQGNSA. As DNA, the CDR3 is TGTGCCAGCAGCTCGACCAGCTACGAGCAGTACTTC. Translation: CASSSTSYEQYF.

The chain employs TRBV2 and TRBJ2-6, with a possible D match to TRBD2 (5 bases). This CDR3 is built from 17 residues. The V gene lost 7 bases and the J gene lost 0 bases, with 16 bases spanning the gap. Germline loops: CDR1 SNHLY, CDR2 FYNNEI. The CDR3 nucleotides read TGTGCCAGCATCCGACCAGCACGGGGCTCTGGGGCCAACGTCCTGACTTTC. This translates into CASIRPARGSGANVLTF. Filled out from reference TRBV2 and TRBJ2-6, the complete variable domain reads EPEVTQTPSHQVTQMGQEVILRCVPISNHLYFYWYRQILGQKVEFLVSFYNNEISEKSEIFDDQFSVERPDGSNFTLKIRSTKLEDSAMYFCASIRPARGSGANVLTFGAGSRLTVL.

Points on this clone: Different DNA sequences within this sample yield the same CDR3. This sequence joins TRBV19 and TRBJ1-5; possible D gene TRBD1, 6 bases. V dropped 3 bases and J dropped 4 bases, with 7 bases sitting between them. The CDR3 runs 13 residues. Germline lookup yields CDR1 LNHDA and CDR2 SQIVND (reference sequence). The CDR3 protein is CASSITGNQPQHF. In nucleotides, the CDR3 is TGTGCCAGTAGTATCACAGGGAATCAGCCCCAGCATTTT. Full variable domain (remainder filled in from reference TRBV19 and TRBJ1-5): DGGITQSPKYLFRKEGQNVTLSCEQNLNHDAMYWYRQDPGQGLRLIYYSQIVNDFQKGDIAEGYSVSREKKESFPLTVTSAQKNPTAFYLCASSITGNQPQHFGDGTRLSIL.